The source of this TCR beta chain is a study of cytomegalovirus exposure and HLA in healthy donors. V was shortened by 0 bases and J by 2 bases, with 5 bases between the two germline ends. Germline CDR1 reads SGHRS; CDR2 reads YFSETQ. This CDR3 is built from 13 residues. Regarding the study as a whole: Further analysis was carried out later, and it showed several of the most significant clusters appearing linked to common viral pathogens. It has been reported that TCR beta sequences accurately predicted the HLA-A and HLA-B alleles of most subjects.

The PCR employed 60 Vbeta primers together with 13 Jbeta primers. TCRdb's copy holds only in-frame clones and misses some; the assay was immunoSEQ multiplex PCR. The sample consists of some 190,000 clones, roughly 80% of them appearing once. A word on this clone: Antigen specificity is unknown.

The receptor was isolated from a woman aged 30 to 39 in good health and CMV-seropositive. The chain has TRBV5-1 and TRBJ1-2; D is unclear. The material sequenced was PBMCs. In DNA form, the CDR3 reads TGCGCCAGCAGCTTGGCCGGGAACTATGGCTACACCTTC. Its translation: CASSLAGNYGYTF.